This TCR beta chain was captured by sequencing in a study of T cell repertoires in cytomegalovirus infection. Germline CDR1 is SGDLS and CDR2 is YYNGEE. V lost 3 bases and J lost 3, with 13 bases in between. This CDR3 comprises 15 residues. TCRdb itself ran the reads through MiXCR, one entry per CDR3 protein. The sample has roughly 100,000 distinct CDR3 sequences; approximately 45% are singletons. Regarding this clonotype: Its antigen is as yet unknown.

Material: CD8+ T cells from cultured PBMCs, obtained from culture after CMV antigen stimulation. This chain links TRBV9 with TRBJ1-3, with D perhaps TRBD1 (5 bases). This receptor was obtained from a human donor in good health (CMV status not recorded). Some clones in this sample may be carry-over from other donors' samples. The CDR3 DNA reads TGTGCCAGCAGCGGGGACGTCTGGGATGGAAACACCATATATTTT. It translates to CASSGDVWDGNTIYF.